One and the same sample provided the 29 T cell receptor beta chains below, sequenced in a study of T cells in Graves' hyperthyroidism and ophthalmopathy. Researchers amplified the TCR beta CDR3 regions from RNA transcripts. The HTBI primer set drove a first-round RT-PCR of the TCR CDR3. TCRdb re-called the multiplex PCR reads with MiXCR, one entry per CDR3 protein. The sample lists about 700,000 distinct CDR3 sequences, 13% to 15% occurring once. The sequenced material came from blood. These receptors came from a woman under 30 with Graves' hyperthyroidism.

In its sample, this clonotype was seen a few times. V usage is TRBV6-2 or TRBV6-3 and J usage is TRBJ2-7, with TRBD2 identical over 7 bases. After removal of 9 bases from V and 0 bases from J, the junction contained 8 bases not matched to a gene. Per the germline V gene, CDR1 is MNHEY and CDR2 is SVGEGT. CDR3 length: 14 amino acids. CDR3 DNA sequence: TGTGCCAGTTACGAAGCGGGACGCTCCTACGAGCAGTACTTC. Translated, it gives CASYEAGRSYEQYF.

This clonotype was recorded at least ten times. The V and J genes are TRBV6-1 and TRBJ2-7; TRBD1 aligns across 7 bases. CDR1 MNHNS and CDR2 SASEGT come from the germline V gene. The CDR3 covers 15 residues. V gave up 3 bases and J gave up 3 bases; unmatched junction bases: 8. The CDR3 DNA reads as TGTGCCAGCAGTGATGGGACAGCTACGAACTACGAGCAGTACTTC. It is translated as CASSDGTATNYEQYF.

This clonotype was seen only a few times. The chain recombines TRBV2 with TRBJ1-3; D is unclear. V gave up 7 bases and J gave up 2 bases, with 15 bases separating them. CDR3 length: 15 residues. Per germline, CDR1 SNHLY and CDR2 FYNNEI. The CDR3 DNA is TGTGCCAGCACCCTAATGGCAGGCCCTGGAAACACCATATATTTT. Its translation: CASTLMAGPGNTIYF.

This clonotype showed up just a few times. This rearrangement joins TRBV4-2 to TRBJ2-7, with D uncertain. The length of the CDR3 is 12 residues. The ends were cut back, 1 base at V and 5 bases at J, with 6 bases in the middle. The germline V gene has CDR1 LGHNA and CDR2 YNFKEQ. The chain's CDR3 is CASSQVLDEQYF. In nucleotides, the CDR3 is TGTGCCAGCAGCCAAGTCTTGGACGAGCAGTACTTC.

This clonotype was observed at least ten times. The chain uses TRBV28 and TRBJ1-1; 9 bases agree with TRBD1. Trimming at V came to 11 bases and at J to 3 bases, leaving 4 bases not matched to a gene. CDR1 is MDHEN, CDR2 SYDVKM, per germline. The CDR3 sequence is 12 residues long. CDR3 region: CAGQGLHTEAFF. The CDR3 nucleotides are TGTGCCGGACAGGGGTTACACACTGAAGCTTTCTTT.

This clonotype came up many times. The J gene is TRBJ2-5, the V gene TRBV20-1; D is perhaps TRBD2 (6 bases). CDR3 length: 14 amino acids. V was pared by 2 bases and J by 0 bases, with 10 bases between. The germline V gene has CDR1 DFQATT and CDR2 SNEGSKA (reference sequence). CDR3 in DNA: TGCAGTGCTAGATTGTGGGAGGACCAAGAGACCCAGTACTTC. Translating gives CSARLWEDQETQYF.

Only a few counts were recorded for this clonotype. The V and J genes are TRBV12-3 or TRBV12-4 and TRBJ2-7, with D tentatively TRBD1 (5 bases). This CDR3 region has 14 residues. V dropped 4 bases and J dropped 4 bases, with 14 bases sitting between them. This chain's CDR3 is CASSSGSKGYEQYF. CDR3 in DNA: TGTGCCAGCAGTTCCGGGTCCAAGGGGTACGAGCAGTACTTC.

The sample holds a few counts of this clonotype. The V gene is TRBV20-1, the J gene TRBJ2-3; 11 bases align to TRBD2. CDR3 length: 16 residues. The J segment lost 0 bases and the V segment lost 0 bases, leaving 2 bases of the junction unmatched. CDR1 and CDR2 (germline): DFQATT, SNEGSKA (reference sequence). The CDR3 sequence is CSAREGLAGSTDTQYF. The DNA for the CDR3 is TGCAGTGCTAGAGAAGGACTAGCGGGTAGCACAGATACGCAGTATTTT.

In this sample, this clonotype turned up a few times. The chain combines TRBV20-1 with TRBJ1-2; no firm D call. Trimming cost V 5 bases and J 1 base, with 11 bases left between them. The CDR3 loop spans 13 amino acids. Germline CDR1 is DFQATT and CDR2 is SNEGSKA (reference sequence). The CDR3 DNA reads TGCAGTGCTGAGGACGTTAGTAACTATGGCTACACCTTC. Protein product: CSAEDVSNYGYTF.

In this sample, this clonotype turned up a few times. DNA for the CDR3: TGCAGTGCTAGGGGACCAGGCGGACCTGAGCAGTTCTTC. Amino acids: CSARGPGGPEQFF. The chain has TRBV20-1 and TRBJ2-1; D tentatively fits TRBD1 or TRBD2 (5 bases each). In germline, CDR1 is DFQATT, CDR2 SNEGSKA (reference sequence). V shed 3 bases and J shed 9 bases, with 15 bases lying between them. This CDR3 contains 13 residues.

This clonotype came up a few times. J is TRBJ2-5 and V is TRBV7-2, with D possibly matching TRBD2 (6 bases). Germline V CDR1 and CDR2: SGHTA, FQGNSA. The CDR3 has 15 residues. Trimming took off 2 bases at V and 5 bases at J, with 15 bases between the two ends. The chain's CDR3 is CASSLRWRGMETQYF. The CDR3 bases are TGTGCCAGCAGCTTACGGTGGAGGGGTATGGAGACCCAGTACTTC. The whole variable domain, filled in from reference TRBV7-2 and TRBJ2-5, reads GAGVSQSPSNKVTEKGKDVELRCDPISGHTALYWYRQSLGQGLEFLIYFQGNSAPDKSGLPSDRFSAERTGGSVSTLTIQRTQQEDSAVYLCASSLRWRGMETQYFGPGTRLLVL.

This clonotype was counted many times. The chain carries TRBV11-1 and TRBJ1-1, with 8 positions matching TRBD1. Germline V gene sequence: CDR1 SGHAT, CDR2 FQDESV (reference sequence). V lost 5 bases and J lost 10; bases outside the gene matches: 3. This CDR3 region has 11 residues. The CDR3 spells CASSRQGLAFF. The CDR3 region has the DNA TGTGCCAGCAGCCGACAGGGGTTAGCTTTCTTT. Drawing the rest from reference TRBV11-1 and TRBJ1-1, the complete variable domain is EAEVAQSPRYKITEKSQAVAFWCDPISGHATLYWYRQILGQGPELLVQFQDESVVDDSQLPKDRFSAERLKGVDSTLKIQPAELGDSAMYLCASSRQGLAFFGQGTRLTVV.

The CDR3 spells CASSRAASYEQYF. Written as DNA, the CDR3 is TGTGCCAGTAGTAGGGCAGCCTCCTACGAGCAGTACTTC. V is TRBV19 and J is TRBJ2-7; no firm D call. The CDR3 has 13 amino acids. V was shortened by 4 bases and J by 0 bases, with 7 bases between the two germline ends. The germline gives CDR1 LNHDA, CDR2 SQIVND (reference sequence).

The chain joins TRBV4-1 to TRBJ2-7; tentatively, D is TRBD1 or TRBD2 (5 bases each). The CDR3 spans 15 residues. Germline-derived CDR1 and CDR2 are MGHRA and YSYEKL. V shed 0 bases and J shed 3 bases, with 12 bases lying between them. The CDR3 loop is CASSQDGGFLYEQYF. The DNA of the CDR3 is TGCGCCAGCAGCCAAGATGGGGGTTTCCTCTACGAGCAGTACTTC.

This clonotype was detected ten times or more. The chain couples TRBV6-1 to TRBJ2-1; D perhaps matches TRBD2 (6 bases). Trimming left V 4 bases short and J 7 bases short, with 14 bases between. Germline V gene data show CDR1 as MNHNS and CDR2 as SASEGT. The length of the CDR3 is 14 residues. The CDR3 DNA reads as TGTGCCAGCAGTGTAGTACTAGCCGGGAATGAGCAGTTCTTC. Encoded protein: CASSVVLAGNEQFF.

This chain joins TRBV27 and TRBJ2-5; the D is unclear. From germline, CDR1 is MNHEY and CDR2 SMNVEV (reference sequence). The V and J ends lost 5 bases and 4 bases respectively, with 20 bases between them. The CDR3 length is 16 residues. The CDR3 sequence: CASSPTVIGQTETQYF. The CDR3 coding sequence is TGTGCCAGCAGTCCAACGGTTATCGGGCAGACAGAGACCCAGTACTTC.

This clonotype was observed many times. This sequence joins TRBV27 and TRBJ2-1; perhaps D is TRBD1 or TRBD2 (5 bases each). Trimming removed 2 bases from V and 5 bases from J, with 19 bases in between. CDR1 and CDR2 (germline): MNHEY, SMNVEV (reference sequence). The CDR3 runs 17 residues. The CDR3 DNA follows: TGTGCCAGCAGTTTAAACCAGGGCGGGTGGCGGGACAATGAGCAGTTCTTC. Protein: CASSLNQGGWRDNEQFF.

This clonotype was counted ten times or more. The chain is built from TRBV11-2 and TRBJ2-1; 10 nucleotides match TRBD2. Germline V CDR1 and CDR2: SGHAT, FQNNGV. After removal of 1 base from V and 8 bases from J, the junction contained 5 bases not matched to a gene. The CDR3 has 15 amino acids. CDR3 in amino acids: CASSLALAGEYEQFF. The CDR3 bases are TGTGCCAGCAGCTTAGCTCTAGCGGGAGAATATGAGCAGTTCTTC.

The chain combines TRBV15 with TRBJ2-7; D unresolved. The ends were cut back, 4 bases at V and 6 bases at J, with 19 bases in the middle. Germline loops: CDR1 LNHNV, CDR2 YYDKDF (reference sequence). The CDR3 is 15 amino acids. The CDR3 region has the DNA TGTGCCACCAGCACAAGTCCTAGGCTTTTGGGCGAGCAGTACTTC. Translation: CATSTSPRLLGEQYF.

The chain couples TRBV4-3 to TRBJ1-2; D call uncertain. CDR1 is LGHNA, CDR2 YSLEER, per germline. The CDR3 has 16 residues. The V gene lost 1 base and the J gene lost 4 bases, with 16 bases spanning the gap. CDR3 in DNA: TGCGCCAGCAGCCAAGTTGGTGACCCCAGTCCCTATGGCTACACCTTC. Protein sequence: CASSQVGDPSPYGYTF.

The chain combines TRBV9 with TRBJ2-5, with TRBD2 as a possible D gene (6 bases). The CDR3 is 14 residues long. Germline V gene lookup returns CDR1 SGDLS and CDR2 YYNGEE. The V end lost 4 bases, the J end lost 2 bases, and 12 bases lay between the germline ends. The CDR3 is CASSPGVRQETQYF. In DNA, the CDR3 is TGTGCCAGCAGCCCGGGAGTAAGGCAAGAGACCCAGTACTTC.

This clonotype came up a few times. The chain employs TRBV29-1 and TRBJ2-1, with 8 bases aligning to TRBD2. V shed 6 bases and J 2 bases; nucleotides not matched to a gene: 6. CDR1 is SQVTM, CDR2 ANQGSEA, per germline. This CDR3 contains 14 residues. The CDR3 bases are TGCAGCGTCGGGGGGGACGAAGCCTACAATGAGCAGTTCTTC. It yields the protein CSVGGDEAYNEQFF.

This clonotype was seen at least ten times. V gene TRBV12-3 or TRBV12-4 combines with J gene TRBJ2-3; 10 nucleotides line up with TRBD2. The CDR3 contains 16 residues. V shed 6 bases, J shed 0 bases, and the junction held 6 bases outside the gene matches. The chain's CDR3 is CASSPSGRTSTDTQYF. For the CDR3, the DNA is TGTGCCAGCAGCCCTAGCGGGAGAACTAGCACAGATACGCAGTATTTT.

The J gene is TRBJ1-4, the V gene TRBV7-9; the D gene is possibly TRBD1 (5 bases). The germline V gene encodes CDR1 SEHNR and CDR2 FQNEAQ (reference sequence). Trimming left V 3 bases short and J 7 bases short, with 9 bases between. This CDR3 is built from 13 residues. The CDR3 sequence: CASSFRDFEKLFF. The CDR3 nucleotides are TGTGCCAGCAGCTTTAGGGACTTTGAAAAACTGTTTTTT.

This clonotype came up a few times. This chain uses TRBV4-1 with TRBJ1-1; D not resolved. In germline, CDR1 is MGHRA, CDR2 YSYEKL. The CDR3 loop spans 13 amino acids. V gave up 2 bases and J gave up 2 bases, with 6 bases separating them. The CDR3 here is CASSQITNTEAFF. CDR3 nucleotides: TGCGCCAGCAGCCAAATTACCAACACTGAAGCTTTCTTT.

In this sample, this clonotype turned up many times. V and J are TRBV12-3 or TRBV12-4 and TRBJ2-1; 10 bases line up with TRBD2. The CDR3 extends over 16 amino acids. The V and J ends lost 3 bases and 7 bases, in that order; junction bases with no gene match: 9. The CDR3 DNA reads TGTGCCAGCAGTTTCCCCCTAGCGGGGGCACGGAATGAGCAGTTCTTC. Amino acid sequence: CASSFPLAGARNEQFF.

CDR3 in amino acids: CASSSQAGRTSYNEQFF. The CDR3 nucleotides read TGTGCCAGCAGCTCCCAAGCGGGGCGCACCTCCTACAATGAGCAGTTCTTC. J is TRBJ2-1 and V is TRBV13; 7 bases agree with TRBD2. Trimming at V came to 4 bases and at J to 0 bases, leaving 9 bases not matched to a gene. There are 17 residues in the CDR3. The germline gives CDR1 PRHDT, CDR2 FYEKMQ (reference sequence).

This chain connects TRBV7-9 to TRBJ2-2, with a weak D call TRBD2 (6 bases). The V gene's germline CDR1 is SEHNR and CDR2 FQNEAQ (reference sequence). The CDR3 spans 17 residues. Deletions cut 5 bases from V and 1 base from J, with 17 bases between. The DNA for the CDR3 is TGTGCCAGCAGCGCCGGAGCGGGTCGACGGAACACCGGGGAGCTGTTTTTT. Its translation is CASSAGAGRRNTGELFF.

This clonotype was found a few times. The J gene is TRBJ1-6, the V gene TRBV15, with 7 nucleotides matching TRBD1. The V gene end was trimmed by 1 base and the J gene end by 10 bases; junction bases not matched to a gene: 4. The CDR3 length is 14 residues. Germline V gene data show CDR1 as LNHNV and CDR2 as YYDKDF (reference sequence). CDR3 amino acids: CATSRGDSRSPLHF. As DNA, the CDR3 is TGTGCCACCAGCAGAGGGGACAGCCGGTCACCCCTCCACTTT. The full variable domain, in which reference TRBV15 and TRBJ1-6 provide the parts outside the CDR3, is DAMVIQNPRYQVTQFGKPVTLSCSQTLNHNVMYWYQQKSSQAPKLLFHYYDKDFNNEADTPDNFQSRRPNTSFCFLDIRSPGLGDTAMYLCATSRGDSRSPLHFGNGTRLTVT.